Detailed here is one T cell receptor beta chain. The antigen is unknown. This entry belongs to a study of Ad26.COV2.S vaccination and SARS-CoV-2 variants. On the study more broadly: Donor had been placed in the Ad26.COV2.S arm of the COV1001 trial. Ad26.COV2.S, an intramuscular injection, was given once or twice 56 days apart.

Specified treatment: roughly 19 received Ad26.COV2.S at low or high dose, single or two shots; about 5 received placebo; per-sample allocation not given. Sample collection was performed on day 63 after the first vaccine or placebo injection. Assay used: immunoSEQ multiplex PCR; TCRdb lists only in-frame clones, some missing. This sample has roughly 450,000 clones; around nine tenths occur once, and the top ten carry less than 15%. Study-wide findings and caveats: Individuals receiving vaccine had higher spike-specific TCR breadth than placebo recipients did. Vaccine and placebo recipients had comparable breadth of non-spike TCRs.

The germline V gene has CDR1 KGHSH and CDR2 LQKENI. The CDR3 loop spans 14 amino acids. V was trimmed by 2 bases and J by 6 bases, leaving 11 bases between them. The gene calls are TRBV18 and TRBJ2-1, with a tentative D call TRBD2 (6 bases). The source was peripheral blood, collected in a trial of Ad26.COV2.S vaccine versus placebo. The source is a person aged 18 to 65 who received the Ad26.COV2.S COVID-19 vaccine or a placebo. CDR3 sequence reads: CASSPGTPINEQFF. CDR3 coding DNA: TGTGCCAGCTCACCAGGGACTCCCATCAATGAGCAGTTCTTC.